This TCR beta chain is from a study of radiotherapy plus CTLA-4 blockade in lung cancer. Notes on the study in general: In blood, tumor-derived TCR clones expanded after radiotherapy plus ipilimumab.

V lost 4 bases to trimming and J lost 8 bases, with 23 bases between them. CDR1 is SQVTM, CDR2 ANQGSEA, per germline. The CDR3 is 15 residues long. As to this clone: Its specificity is unknown.

The assay was immunoSEQ multiplex PCR, and TCRdb's table has in-frame clones only and misses some. The table has around 80,000 clones, under 75% seen once; the top ten hold roughly a tenth. The chain is built from TRBV29-1 and TRBJ1-2, with D tentatively TRBD1 (5 bases). Specimen: peripheral blood, collected from a patient treated with radiotherapy plus ipilimumab. The receptor's source is a human donor with non-small cell lung cancer whose response to radiotherapy plus ipilimumab could not be evaluated. CDR3 protein: CSVAPPGLGYGGYTF. The CDR3 coding sequence is TGCAGCGTTGCCCCCCCGGGACTAGGGTACGGGGGCTACACCTTC.